This entry lists 19 T cell receptor beta chains sequenced from one sample in a study of cytomegalovirus exposure and HLA in healthy donors. Amplification used 60 Vbeta primers and 13 Jbeta primers. Repertoires were generated with immunoSEQ multiplex PCR, while TCRdb's copy carries only in-frame clones and drops some. The repertoire holds a few hundred thousand clones, 65% to 85% seen once, with about 3.1% in the top ten. The specimen sequenced was PBMCs. The receptor set was obtained from a man younger than 45 in good health and CMV-seronegative.

This clone was seen a few times. The chain combines TRBV4-2 with TRBJ1-2; the D gene is possibly TRBD1 (5 bases). The CDR3 runs 17 residues. V shed 4 bases and J shed 2 bases, with 20 bases lying between them. Germline loops: CDR1 LGHNA, CDR2 YNFKEQ. CDR3 loop: CASSLGGGSGLNYGYTF. The DNA for the CDR3 is TGTGCCAGCAGCCTCGGGGGGGGGAGCGGATTAAACTATGGCTACACCTTC.

The chain uses TRBV5-6 and TRBJ2-1; 8 nucleotides match TRBD2. The trim removed 4 bases at V and 4 bases at J, leaving 4 bases unmatched. Germline values: CDR1 SGHDT, CDR2 YYEEEE. The length of the CDR3 is 14 residues. The CDR3 DNA reads as TGTGCCAGCAGCCGGCGGGGGGCGTACAATGAGCAGTTCTTC. This gives the protein CASSRRGAYNEQFF.

This clone appeared a single time. The chain employs TRBV27 and TRBJ2-7; 7 bases are shared with TRBD1. The CDR3 length is 13 residues. CDR1 and CDR2 from the germline V gene are MNHEY and SMNVEV (reference sequence). With V trimmed by 4 bases and J by 6 bases, 6 bases remained unmatched. The CDR3 DNA reads TGTGCCAGCAGTTCGGCAGGGGGTTTCGAGCAGTACTTC. It specifies CASSSAGGFEQYF.

The rearrangement uses TRBV6-5 and TRBJ1-1, with 7 bases identical to TRBD1. V shed 2 bases and J 4 bases; nucleotides not matched to a gene: 4. The CDR3 totals 14 residues. Germline lookup yields CDR1 MNHEY and CDR2 SVGAGI. The CDR3 protein is CASSYGDRTTEAFF. The CDR3 DNA is TGTGCCAGCAGTTACGGGGACAGAACCACTGAAGCTTTCTTT.

This chain links TRBV10-2 with TRBJ2-3, with 8 bases fitting TRBD2. The CDR3 totals 14 residues. V shed 3 bases and J 1 base; nucleotides not matched to a gene: 0. CDR1 is WSHSY and CDR2 is SAAADI in the germline V gene. The CDR3 spells CASSEAGGTDTQYF. CDR3 nucleotide sequence: TGCGCCAGCAGTGAAGCGGGGGGCACAGATACGCAGTATTTT.

The chain joins TRBV2 to TRBJ2-2; D gene uncertain. From germline, CDR1 is SNHLY and CDR2 FYNNEI. The CDR3 is made up of 12 amino acids. The V end was cut by 7 bases, the J end by 6 bases, with 9 bases between. The CDR3 DNA sequence: TGTGCCAGCACTGATAATCCCGGGGAGCTGTTTTTT. Residues: CASTDNPGELFF. The variable domain in full, completed from reference TRBV2 and TRBJ2-2, reads EPEVTQTPSHQVTQMGQEVILRCVPISNHLYFYWYRQILGQKVEFLVSFYNNEISEKSEIFDDQFSVERPDGSNFTLKIRSTKLEDSAMYFCASTDNPGELFFGEGSRLTVL.

The gene calls are TRBV27 and TRBJ1-2, with D possibly being TRBD1 (6 bases). Between the trimmed V and J ends, which lost 2 bases and 4 bases, there was a span of 11 bases. CDR3 length: 14 amino acids. Germline CDR1 is MNHEY and CDR2 is SMNVEV (reference sequence). The CDR3, as DNA: TGTGCCAGCAGTTTAAACAGGGTTGGCTATGGCTACACCTTC. Its protein is CASSLNRVGYGYTF.

This clone was detected only once. The rearrangement uses TRBV6-5 and TRBJ2-7, with 8 bases aligning to TRBD2. The length of the CDR3 is 14 residues. CDR1 MNHEY and CDR2 SVGAGI come from the germline V gene. The V segment lost 5 bases and the J segment 6 bases; nucleotides outside the gene matches: 9. Written as DNA, the CDR3 is TGTGCCAGCAGTCTTAGCGGGGTGGGTATCGAGCAGTACTTC. It is translated as CASSLSGVGIEQYF.

The count of this clone is one. V is TRBV27 and J is TRBJ1-6, with D unclear. The CDR3 consists of 13 residues. V gave up 6 bases and J gave up 8 bases, with 11 bases separating them. The germline CDR1 and CDR2 sequences are MNHEY and SMNVEV (reference sequence). The CDR3 nucleotides read TGTGCCAGCAGGAGGGAAACGGATTCACCCCTCCACTTT. Encoded protein: CASRRETDSPLHF.

The chain combines TRBV19 with TRBJ2-7; D unclear. The CDR3 covers 13 residues. Trimming cost V 5 bases and J 3 bases, with 11 bases left between them. Germline V gives CDR1 LNHDA, CDR2 SQIVND (reference sequence). The CDR3 nucleotides read TGTGCCAGTAGTTATCGCCAGAACTACGAGCAGTACTTC. Translation: CASSYRQNYEQYF.

In DNA form, the CDR3 reads TGTGCCAGCAGGCGCGGACTAGCGGTTAACACCGGGGAGCTGTTTTTT. This encodes CASRRGLAVNTGELFF. The rearrangement joins TRBV5-4 to TRBJ2-2, with 10 positions matching TRBD2. The CDR3 has 16 residues. Trimming took 5 bases from V and 2 from J; bases not matched to a gene: 6. From germline, CDR1 is SGHNT and CDR2 YYREEE (reference sequence). The complete variable domain, with remaining parts taken from reference TRBV5-4 and TRBJ2-2, reads ETGVTQSPTHLIKTRGQQVTLRCSSQSGHNTVSWYQQALGQGPQFIFQYYREEENGRGNFPPRFSGLQFPNYSSELNVNALELDDSALYLCASRRGLAVNTGELFFGEGSRLTVL.

This CDR3 reads CASTSGVRNTEAFF. The CDR3 DNA reads TGCGCCAGCACCTCAGGGGTCAGGAACACTGAAGCTTTCTTT. V gene TRBV5-1 combines with J gene TRBJ1-1, with D maybe TRBD1 (6 bases). Germline V gives CDR1 SGHRS, CDR2 YFSETQ. This CDR3 spans 14 amino acids. The V end lost 6 bases, the J end lost 1 base, and 13 bases lay between the germline ends.

This clone was seen more than once but under ten times. This rearrangement joins TRBV7-2 to TRBJ1-5, with 7 bases fitting TRBD1. The trim removed 5 bases at V and 7 bases at J, leaving 8 bases unmatched. Germline V gives CDR1 SGHTA, CDR2 FQGNSA. There are 14 residues in the CDR3. The CDR3 here is CASSTRQGGQPQHF. In DNA form, the CDR3 reads TGTGCCAGCAGCACCCGACAGGGTGGGCAGCCCCAGCATTTT.

V and J are TRBV7-2 and TRBJ2-5; TRBD2 aligns across 12 bases. Germline CDR1 and CDR2: SGHTA and FQGNSA. V lost 5 bases to trimming and J lost 5 bases; unmatched junction nucleotides: 6. There are 15 residues in the CDR3. Written as DNA, the CDR3 is TGTGCCAGCAGCCGTCCGACTAGCGGGGGCGAGACCCAGTACTTC. Protein sequence: CASSRPTSGGETQYF.

This chain connects TRBV5-1 to TRBJ2-1; D is perhaps TRBD1 (5 bases). The CDR3 contains 15 residues. Germline V gene sequence: CDR1 SGHRS, CDR2 YFSETQ. V dropped 0 bases and J dropped 3 bases, with 10 bases sitting between them. The CDR3 DNA is TGCGCCAGCAGCTTGGGGGCAGGGAACTACAATGAGCAGTTCTTC. This gives the protein CASSLGAGNYNEQFF.

The chain combines TRBV7-9 with TRBJ2-2, with 7 positions matching TRBD2. Germline CDR1 and CDR2: SEHNR and FQNEAQ (reference sequence). This CDR3 spans 17 amino acids. Unmatched junction bases numbered 13, after V lost 6 bases and J lost 3 bases. Here the CDR3 DNA reads TGTGCCAGCAGTCGCGGGAGAGTCCTGGGGGACACCGGGGAGCTGTTTTTT. It codes for CASSRGRVLGDTGELFF. Filled out from reference TRBV7-9 and TRBJ2-2, the complete variable domain reads DTGVSQNPRHKITKRGQNVTFRCDPISEHNRLYWYRQTLGQGPEFLTYFQNEAQLEKSRLLSDRFSAERPKGSFSTLEIQRTEQGDSAMYLCASSRGRVLGDTGELFFGEGSRLTVL.

V is TRBV6-1 and J is TRBJ2-7; D perhaps matches TRBD2 (6 bases). The V gene lost 3 bases and the J gene lost 4 bases, with 16 bases spanning the gap. Germline lookup yields CDR1 MNHNS and CDR2 SASEGT. This CDR3 contains 15 residues. Here the CDR3 reads CASSEGGLRDYEQYF. The CDR3 bases are TGTGCCAGCAGTGAGGGGGGTCTTAGGGATTACGAGCAGTACTTC.

The chain joins TRBV9 to TRBJ1-2; 8 bases agree with TRBD1. The trim removed 4 bases at V and 8 bases at J, leaving 7 bases unmatched. CDR3 size: 13 residues. CDR1 SGDLS and CDR2 YYNGEE come from the germline V gene. For the CDR3, the DNA is TGTGCCAGCAGCCTAGACAGGGGTGGGGGCTACACCTTC. Residues: CASSLDRGGGYTF.

The chain has TRBV18 and TRBJ2-3, with TRBD2 matching over 9 bases. The CDR3 is 15 residues long. The germline V gene has CDR1 KGHSH and CDR2 LQKENI. Trimming at V came to 6 bases and at J to 4 bases, leaving 8 bases not matched to a gene. This CDR3 is CASSLTSGPADTQYF. The CDR3 DNA follows: TGTGCCAGCTCCCTTACTAGCGGGCCCGCAGATACGCAGTATTTT.